A single sample is the source of the 17 T cell receptor beta chains below, sequenced in a study of beta chain features in type 1 diabetes listed by TCRdb under 2018. Libraries came from the immunoSEQ multiplex PCR assay. The entire isolated RNA was reverse transcribed using the High Capacity cDNA Reverse Transcription Kit, and thus expressed TCRB transcripts were sequenced. Drawn from immuneACCESS, this table holds only the in-frame rearrangements with V and J called that TCRdb kept. Clones are partly lost; checked studies trace under half to an unresolved V gene and leave the rest unexplained. Within this sample are some 150,000 clones, with under 60% of them counted one time only. Under 0.45% of the sample comes from the top ten. The sequenced material came from Tregs from blood. The sample's cell subset or site label, in plain terms: regulatory CD4+ T cells. All receptors derive from a man younger than 35 in good health.

The chain combines TRBV19 with TRBJ1-5, with TRBD1 identical over 7 bases. V dropped 4 bases and J dropped 2; count of bases not matched to a gene: 5. The germline gives CDR1 LNHDA, CDR2 SQIVND (reference sequence). The length of the CDR3 is 15 residues. The CDR3 bases are TGTGCCAGTAGTACCGTAGACAGGGGCAATCAGCCCCAGCATTTT. This encodes CASSTVDRGNQPQHF.

The V and J genes are TRBV27 and TRBJ1-2; D uncertain. The CDR3 runs to 15 residues. Looked up from germline, CDR1 is MNHEY and CDR2 is SMNVEV (reference sequence). The V gene lost 6 bases and the J gene lost 4 bases, with 18 bases spanning the gap. The CDR3, as DNA: TGTGCCAGCAGCCCCGGAGTTTTTGGAGTCTATGGCTACACCTTC. It yields the protein CASSPGVFGVYGYTF.

The chain is built from TRBV6-1 and TRBJ2-5; 7 positions match TRBD1. With 6 bases clipped from V and 4 bases from J, the junction kept 11 bases outside the gene matches. This CDR3 is built from 15 residues. CDR1 and CDR2 (germline): MNHNS, SASEGT. The CDR3 reads CASRPMGAGGETQYF. CDR3 in DNA: TGTGCCAGCAGGCCGATGGGGGCAGGGGGAGAGACCCAGTACTTC.

The chain carries TRBV9 and TRBJ1-2; no clear D gene. Trimming left V 4 bases short and J 3 bases short, with 13 bases between. CDR3 length: 14 amino acids. The germline V gene encodes CDR1 SGDLS and CDR2 YYNGEE. This CDR3 is CASSPGSQYYGYTF. In DNA, the CDR3 is TGTGCCAGCAGCCCGGGATCCCAGTACTATGGCTACACCTTC.

This clone has only a few counts. The rearrangement joins TRBV6-1 to TRBJ2-5; 8 positions match TRBD2. The V gene's germline CDR1 is MNHNS and CDR2 SASEGT. This CDR3 is built from 14 residues. Trimming cost V 5 bases and J 9 bases; bases outside gene matches: 11. CDR3: CASSQAGGTVAQYF. The CDR3 DNA is TGTGCCAGCAGTCAGGCGGGAGGCACCGTGGCCCAGTACTTC.

This chain connects TRBV18 to TRBJ2-3, with 9 bases fitting TRBD2. CDR1 is KGHSH and CDR2 is LQKENI in the germline V gene. With 0 bases clipped from V and 13 bases from J, the junction kept 2 bases outside the gene matches. This CDR3 comprises 12 residues. CDR3 region: CASSPPGLAKYF. CDR3 nucleotide sequence: TGTGCCAGCTCACCACCGGGACTAGCTAAGTATTTT.

The chain has TRBV7-2 and TRBJ2-7, with 8 positions matching TRBD2. Germline assignment: CDR1 SGHTA and CDR2 FQGNSA. V was clipped by 1 base and J by 5 bases; unmatched bases: 7. The CDR3 is 15 residues long. The CDR3 loop is CASSLGGGRRNEQYF. For the CDR3, the DNA is TGTGCCAGCAGCTTAGGCGGCGGGAGGAGAAACGAGCAGTACTTC.

CDR3 residues: CASRQNTEAFF. DNA of the CDR3: TGTGCCAGCCGACAAAACACTGAAGCTTTCTTT. The chain employs TRBV28 and TRBJ1-1; D unresolved. The germline V gene has CDR1 MDHEN and CDR2 SYDVKM. The V end was cut by 8 bases, the J end by 2 bases, with 6 bases between. This CDR3 contains 11 residues.

V usage is TRBV9 and J usage is TRBJ2-3; D ambiguous. The CDR3 spans 14 residues. The germline V gene encodes CDR1 SGDLS and CDR2 YYNGEE. V lost 0 bases and J lost 6, with 11 bases in between. The CDR3 DNA follows: TGTGCCAGCAGCGTAGAGCCCCTTTGGGATACGCAGTATTTT. It specifies CASSVEPLWDTQYF.

The chain couples TRBV18 to TRBJ2-5; D is uncertain. The germline V gene has CDR1 KGHSH and CDR2 LQKENI. Trimming cost V 3 bases and J 1 base, with 9 bases left between them. The CDR3 consists of 14 residues. CDR3 bases: TGTGCCAGCTCACCCTACGCTGGCCAAGAGACCCAGTACTTC. Translating gives CASSPYAGQETQYF.

The chain uses TRBV6-1 and TRBJ1-5; TRBD1 might be the D (6 bases). The germline CDR1 and CDR2 sequences are MNHNS and SASEGT. With 4 bases removed from V and 6 bases from J, the gap between germline ends came to 13 bases. This CDR3 comprises 14 residues. In nucleotides, the CDR3 is TGTGCCAGCAGTGTAACAGGGTTGAGTCAGCCCCAGCATTTT. It encodes CASSVTGLSQPQHF.

The V call is TRBV6-6, the J call TRBJ1-3; D not resolved. CDR3 length: 16 amino acids. V lost 2 bases and J lost 2, with 13 bases in between. In germline, CDR1 is MNHNY, CDR2 SVGAGI (reference sequence). The CDR3 nucleotides are TGTGCCAGCAGTTACGTCCGGGCGGGAGCTGGAAACACCATATATTTT. Translation: CASSYVRAGAGNTIYF.

V is TRBV5-6 and J is TRBJ1-2; 7 nucleotides match TRBD1. Germline CDR1 SGHDT, CDR2 YYEEEE. This CDR3 spans 13 amino acids. V was pared by 0 bases and J by 6 bases, with 2 bases of the junction left unmatched. CDR3 in DNA: TGTGCCAGCAGCTTGGTACAGGGGAATGGCTACACCTTC. This codes for CASSLVQGNGYTF.

A few counts support this clone. The chain is built from TRBV27 and TRBJ2-7; the D gene is possibly TRBD1 (5 bases). Looked up from germline, CDR1 is MNHEY and CDR2 is SMNVEV (reference sequence). This CDR3 is 15 amino acids long. The V and J ends lost 3 bases and 1 base respectively, with 13 bases between them. CDR3 coding DNA: TGTGCCAGCAGTTTCCGCAGGGCCACGTCCTACGAGCAGTACTTC. It codes for CASSFRRATSYEQYF.

The chain carries TRBV7-3 and TRBJ2-2, with TRBD2 matching over 7 bases. The junction had 3 bases not matched to a gene; V was cut back by 5 bases and J by 0 bases. Germline lookup yields CDR1 SGHTA and CDR2 FQGTGA. This CDR3 is built from 15 residues. The CDR3 sequence is CASSPTSANTGELFF. DNA for the CDR3: TGTGCCAGCAGCCCAACTAGCGCGAACACCGGGGAGCTGTTTTTT.

The chain recombines TRBV7-2 with TRBJ2-1, with 8 bases fitting TRBD2. The CDR3 runs 16 residues. V shed 4 bases and J 7 bases; nucleotides not matched to a gene: 12. Germline CDR1 is SGHTA and CDR2 is FQGNSA. The CDR3 nucleotides are TGTGCCAGCAGCTACATAGCGGGACCTGGGAGGAATGAGCAGTTCTTC. It is translated as CASSYIAGPGRNEQFF.

DNA for the CDR3: TGCAGCGTTCGGCGGGGCGCAAATCAGCCCCAGCATTTT. Translation gives CSVRRGANQPQHF. The chain is built from TRBV29-1 and TRBJ1-5; tentatively, D is TRBD1 (5 bases). Trimming removed 5 bases at V and 4 bases at J, with 12 bases between. The CDR3 has 13 amino acids. The germline V gene encodes CDR1 SQVTM and CDR2 ANQGSEA.